This T cell receptor (beta chain) was found in a study of OX40 agonist ivuxolimab in advanced cancers. Exclusion applied to patients with autoimmune disease history or systemic immunosuppression. Study results and limitations: Relative to CD4+ cells, CD8+ T cells on average had more expanded clones. There was clonal expansion of CD4+ and CD8+ blood T cells by week 6 at 0.1 to 3.0 mg/kg.

With regard to this clone: Its antigen is unknown.

Some clones are missing from TCRdb's copy, which holds only in-frame ones; the method was immunoSEQ multiplex PCR. The data show 55,000 to 65,000 clones, about 88% seen once. Germline V gene sequence: CDR1 LNHNV, CDR2 YYDKDF (reference sequence). V was pared by 3 bases and J by 1 base, with 7 bases between. The CDR3 has 13 amino acids. The TCR originated in an adult with an advanced solid tumor such as melanoma, head and neck, liver or kidney cancer. The specimen comprised CD4+ or CD8+ T cells sorted from blood, sampled in a trial of the OX40 agonist ivuxolimab. The chain recombines TRBV15 with TRBJ2-7; D is unclear. The CDR3 spells CATSRASSYEQYF. CDR3 bases: TGTGCCACCAGCAGGGCCTCTTCCTACGAGCAGTACTTC.